The present T cell receptor (beta chain) was sequenced within a study of blood T cells in healthy people across ages. A second PCR of roughly 7 to 11 cycles used a sample-barcoded 5' primer and a J-beta primer mix. Using its own MiXCR run on the 5' RACE reads, TCRdb lists one record per CDR3 protein. The sample lists some 930,000 distinct CDR3 sequences, almost 30% occurring once. With regard to this clonotype: This may be a read error: a much more frequent sequence differs by one nucleotide.

The germline V gene has CDR1 DFQATT and CDR2 SNEGSKA (reference sequence). The CDR3 totals 12 residues. These data also formed part of another study, on T cells of mothers and their children.

The sequenced sample consisted of blood. This receptor was taken from a woman in her forties in good health. V and J are TRBV20-1 and TRBJ1-5; possibly TRBD1 for D (6 bases). CDR3 DNA sequence: TGCAGGGCAGGGGACAGCAATCAGCCCCAGCATTTT. Translating it yields CRAGDSNQPQHF.